The rows below give T cell receptor beta chains drawn from one sample of a study of control samples from healthy donors and cancer patients. TCRdb's copy holds only in-frame clones and misses some; the assay was immunoSEQ multiplex PCR. The table lists about 63,000 clones, approximately 85% of them singletons. The sample consisted of blood. These receptors originate from a man between 35 and 55 years old in good health. Each CDR3 is given with its conserved first and last residue. D genes are given only for firm matches. For some rows the clone size is stated as once, few or many, or as a class when expanded; others skip it.

-,-,TRBJ1-3,TRBV2,TGTGCCAGCAGTGAGATGAGAGGAAACACCATATATTTT,CASSEMRGNTIYF
-,-,TRBJ1-1,TRBV2,TGTGCCAGCAGTGATTCAGGGGCCTACACTGAAGCTTTCTTT,CASSDSGAYTEAFF
-,TRBD1,TRBJ2-1,TRBV11-2,TGTGCCAGCAGCCAAGACCGACAGGGGATTGAGCAGTTCTTC,CASSQDRQGIEQFF
-,TRBD1,TRBJ1-4,TRBV20-1,TGCAGTGCTAGTTCTAGGTCTGAGGGGGCTAGAGAAAAACTGTTTTTT,CSASSRSEGAREKLFF
-,TRBD2,TRBJ2-1,TRBV19,TGTGCCAGTAGTAGGACTAGCGGGGGAGTTGGAGAGCAGTTCTTC,CASSRTSGGVGEQFF
-,-,TRBJ1-1,TRBV29-1,TGCAGCGTTTCGTCCGAGCGGAACACTGAAGCTTTCTTT,CSVSSERNTEAFF
many,-,TRBJ2-4,TRBV5-1,TGCGCCAGCAGCTTGGGGCCCAAAGGGGACATTCAGTACTTC,CASSLGPKGDIQYF
-,-,TRBJ1-1,TRBV5-1,TGCGCCAGCAGCATCCAACTGACCAACACTGAAGCTTTCTTT,CASSIQLTNTEAFF
-,TRBD1,TRBJ2-5,TRBV11-3,TGTGCCAGCAGCTCCCGACAGGGGGAGCAAGAGACCCAGTACTTC,CASSSRQGEQETQYF
-,-,TRBJ2-2,TRBV10-2,TGCGCCAGCAGTGTCGGTGACACCGGGGAGCTGTTTTTT,CASSVGDTGELFF
-,TRBD2,TRBJ2-1,TRBV29-1,TGCAGCGTGGGGGGTAGCGGGGAGAGCTCCTACAATGAGCAGTTCTTC,CSVGGSGESSYNEQFF